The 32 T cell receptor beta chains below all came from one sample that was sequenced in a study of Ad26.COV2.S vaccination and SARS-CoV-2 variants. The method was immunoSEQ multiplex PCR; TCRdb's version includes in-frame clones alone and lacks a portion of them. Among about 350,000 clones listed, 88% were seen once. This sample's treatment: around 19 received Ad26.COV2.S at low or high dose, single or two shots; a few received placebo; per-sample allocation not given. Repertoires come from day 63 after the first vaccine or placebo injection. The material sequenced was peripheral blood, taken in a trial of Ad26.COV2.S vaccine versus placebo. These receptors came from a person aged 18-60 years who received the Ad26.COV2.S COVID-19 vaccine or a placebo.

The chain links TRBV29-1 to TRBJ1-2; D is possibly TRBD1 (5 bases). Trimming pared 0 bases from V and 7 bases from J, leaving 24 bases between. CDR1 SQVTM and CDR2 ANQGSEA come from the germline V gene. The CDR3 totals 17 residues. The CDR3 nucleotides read TGCAGCGTTGAAGATTGGGGGACGGACGGGGGTCTTTTTGGCTACACCTTC. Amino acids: CSVEDWGTDGGLFGYTF.

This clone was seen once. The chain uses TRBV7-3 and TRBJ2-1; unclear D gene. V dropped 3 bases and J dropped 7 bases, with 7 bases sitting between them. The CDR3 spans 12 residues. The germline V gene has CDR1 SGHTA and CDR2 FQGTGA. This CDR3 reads CASSFDANEQFF. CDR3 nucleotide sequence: TGTGCCAGCAGCTTTGACGCGAATGAGCAGTTCTTC. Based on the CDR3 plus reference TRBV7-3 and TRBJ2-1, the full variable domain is GAGVSQTPSNKVTEKGKYVELRCDPISGHTALYWYRQSLGQGPEFLIYFQGTGAADDSGLPNDRFFAVRPEGSVSTLKIQRTERGDSAVYLCASSFDANEQFFGPGTRLTVL.

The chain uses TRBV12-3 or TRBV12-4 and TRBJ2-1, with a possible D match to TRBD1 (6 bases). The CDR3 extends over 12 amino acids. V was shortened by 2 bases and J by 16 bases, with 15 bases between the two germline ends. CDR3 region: CASSLNREWAFF. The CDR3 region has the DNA TGTGCCAGCAGTTTAAACAGGGAATGGGCTTTCTTC.

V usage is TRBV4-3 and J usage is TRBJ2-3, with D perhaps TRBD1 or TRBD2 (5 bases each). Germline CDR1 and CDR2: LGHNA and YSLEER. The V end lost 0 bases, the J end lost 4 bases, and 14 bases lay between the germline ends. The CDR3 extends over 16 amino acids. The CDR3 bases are TGCGCCAGCAGCCAAGATGATGGGGGAGTTGCAGATACGCAGTATTTT. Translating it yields CASSQDDGGVADTQYF.

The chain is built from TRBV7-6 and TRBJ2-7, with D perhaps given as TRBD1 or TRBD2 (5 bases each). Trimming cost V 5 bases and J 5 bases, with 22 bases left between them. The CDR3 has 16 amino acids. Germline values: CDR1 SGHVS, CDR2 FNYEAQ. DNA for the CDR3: TGTGCCAGCAGCCCCAATCGAGGGTTGGGGCATCACGAGCAGTACTTC. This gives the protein CASSPNRGLGHHEQYF.

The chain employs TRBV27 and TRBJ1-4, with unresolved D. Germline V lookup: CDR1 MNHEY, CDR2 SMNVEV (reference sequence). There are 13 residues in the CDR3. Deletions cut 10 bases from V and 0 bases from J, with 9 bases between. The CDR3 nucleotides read TGTGCCACCCGTCCCACAACTAATGAAAAACTGTTTTTT. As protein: CATRPTTNEKLFF.

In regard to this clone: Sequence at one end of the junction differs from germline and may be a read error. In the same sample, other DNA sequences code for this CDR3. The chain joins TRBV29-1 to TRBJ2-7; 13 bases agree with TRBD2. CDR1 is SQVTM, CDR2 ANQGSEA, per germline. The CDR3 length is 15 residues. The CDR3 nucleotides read TGCAGCGTTGAAAGGACTAGCGGGGGTGTCTACGAACAGTACTTC. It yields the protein CSVERTSGGVYEQYF.

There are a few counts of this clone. The CDR3 sequence: CASSYGQGGYGYTF. In nucleotides, the CDR3 is TGTGCCAGCAGTTACGGACAGGGCGGCTATGGCTACACCTTC. The chain employs TRBV6-2 or TRBV6-3 and TRBJ1-2, with 8 bases matching TRBD1. CDR1 is MNHEY and CDR2 is SVGEGT in the germline V gene. The CDR3 runs to 14 residues. Unmatched junction bases numbered 3, after V lost 2 bases and J lost 4 bases.

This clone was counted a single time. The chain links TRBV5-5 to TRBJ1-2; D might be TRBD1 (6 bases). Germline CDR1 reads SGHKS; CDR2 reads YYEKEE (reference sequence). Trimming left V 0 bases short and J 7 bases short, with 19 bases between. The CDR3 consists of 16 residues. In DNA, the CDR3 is TGTGCCAGCAGCTTGGCGGAATGGGGGGGCTCCGCTGGCTACACCTTC. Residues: CASSLAEWGGSAGYTF.

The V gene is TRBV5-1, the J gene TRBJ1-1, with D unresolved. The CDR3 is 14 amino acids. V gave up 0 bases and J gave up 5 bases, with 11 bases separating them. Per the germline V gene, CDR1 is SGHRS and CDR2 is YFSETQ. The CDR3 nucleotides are TGCGCCAGCAGCTTGGCCGAGTGGCGGACTGAAGCTTTCTTT. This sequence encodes CASSLAEWRTEAFF.

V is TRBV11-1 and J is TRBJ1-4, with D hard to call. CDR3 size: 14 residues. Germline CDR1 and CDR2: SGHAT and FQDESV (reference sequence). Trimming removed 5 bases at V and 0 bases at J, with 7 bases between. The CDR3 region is CASSVSATNEKLFF. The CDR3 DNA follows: TGTGCCAGCAGCGTGAGTGCAACTAATGAAAAACTGTTTTTT. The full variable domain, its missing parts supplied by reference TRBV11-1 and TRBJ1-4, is EAEVAQSPRYKITEKSQAVAFWCDPISGHATLYWYRQILGQGPELLVQFQDESVVDDSQLPKDRFSAERLKGVDSTLKIQPAELGDSAMYLCASSVSATNEKLFFGSGTQLSVL.

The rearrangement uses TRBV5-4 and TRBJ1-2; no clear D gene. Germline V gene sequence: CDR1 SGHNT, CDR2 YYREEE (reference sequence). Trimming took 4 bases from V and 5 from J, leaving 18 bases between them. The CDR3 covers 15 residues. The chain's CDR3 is CASSTDGRGGYGYTF. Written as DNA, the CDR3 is TGTGCCAGCAGCACCGACGGACGGGGTGGGTATGGCTACACCTTC.

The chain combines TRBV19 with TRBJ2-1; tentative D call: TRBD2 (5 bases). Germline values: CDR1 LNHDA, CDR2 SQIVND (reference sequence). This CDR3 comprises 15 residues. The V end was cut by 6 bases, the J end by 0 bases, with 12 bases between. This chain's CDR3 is CASRPDTSSYNEQFF. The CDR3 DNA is TGTGCCAGTAGGCCAGATACTAGCTCCTACAATGAGCAGTTCTTC.

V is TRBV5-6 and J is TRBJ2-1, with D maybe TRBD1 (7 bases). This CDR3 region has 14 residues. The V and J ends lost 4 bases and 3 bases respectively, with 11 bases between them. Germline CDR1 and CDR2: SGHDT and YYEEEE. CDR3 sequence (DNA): TGTGCCAGCAGCCGCGGGACAGTCTACAATGAGCAGTTCTTC. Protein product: CASSRGTVYNEQFF.

The CDR3 region is CSVQALGGFLREQYF. CDR3 DNA sequence: TGCAGCGTACAAGCTTTAGGGGGATTCCTTCGCGAGCAGTACTTC. The chain uses TRBV29-1 and TRBJ2-7, with D tentatively TRBD1 (6 bases). Germline CDR1 reads SQVTM; CDR2 reads ANQGSEA. The V end was cut by 6 bases, the J end by 6 bases, with 24 bases between. The CDR3 totals 15 residues.

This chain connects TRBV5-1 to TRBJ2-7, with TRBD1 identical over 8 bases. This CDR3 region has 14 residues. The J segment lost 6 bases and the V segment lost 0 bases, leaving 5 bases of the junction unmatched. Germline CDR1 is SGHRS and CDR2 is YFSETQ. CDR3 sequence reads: CASSLGDRKAEQYF. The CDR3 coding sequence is TGCGCCAGCAGCTTGGGGGACAGGAAAGCCGAGCAGTACTTC.

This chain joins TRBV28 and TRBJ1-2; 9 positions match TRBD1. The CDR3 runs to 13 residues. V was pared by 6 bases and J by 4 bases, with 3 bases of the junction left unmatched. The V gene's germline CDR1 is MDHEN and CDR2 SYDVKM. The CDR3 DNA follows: TGTGCCAGCAGGGGACAGGGACCCTATGGCTACACCTTC. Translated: CASRGQGPYGYTF.

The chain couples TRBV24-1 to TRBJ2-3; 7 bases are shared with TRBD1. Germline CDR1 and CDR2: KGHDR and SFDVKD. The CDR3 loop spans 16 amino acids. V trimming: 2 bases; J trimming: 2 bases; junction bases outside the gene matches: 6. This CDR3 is CATSDSGTDLTDTQYF. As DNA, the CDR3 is TGTGCCACCAGTGATTCCGGGACAGACCTCACAGATACGCAGTATTTT.

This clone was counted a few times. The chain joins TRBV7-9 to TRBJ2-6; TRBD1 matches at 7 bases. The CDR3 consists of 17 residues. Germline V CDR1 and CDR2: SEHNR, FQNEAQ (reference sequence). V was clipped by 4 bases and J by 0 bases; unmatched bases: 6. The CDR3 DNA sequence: TGTGCCAGCAGCTCACAGGGGTCCCACTCTGGGGCCAACGTCCTGACTTTC. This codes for CASSSQGSHSGANVLTF. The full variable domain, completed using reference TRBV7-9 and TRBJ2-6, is DTGVSQNPRHKITKRGQNVTFRCDPISEHNRLYWYRQTLGQGPEFLTYFQNEAQLEKSRLLSDRFSAERPKGSFSTLEIQRTEQGDSAMYLCASSSQGSHSGANVLTFGAGSRLTVL.

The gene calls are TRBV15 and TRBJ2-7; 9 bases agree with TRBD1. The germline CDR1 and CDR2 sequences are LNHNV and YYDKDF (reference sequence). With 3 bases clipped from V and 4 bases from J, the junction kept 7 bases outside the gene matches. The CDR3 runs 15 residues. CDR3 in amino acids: CATSRDRGLVYEQYF. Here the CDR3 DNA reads TGTGCCACCAGCAGGGACAGGGGATTAGTTTACGAGCAGTACTTC.

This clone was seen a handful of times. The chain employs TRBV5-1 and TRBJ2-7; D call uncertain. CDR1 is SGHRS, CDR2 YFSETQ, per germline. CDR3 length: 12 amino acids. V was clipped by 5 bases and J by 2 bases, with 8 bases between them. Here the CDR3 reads CASSYGPYEQYF. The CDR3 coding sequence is TGCGCCAGCAGTTATGGACCCTACGAGCAGTACTTC.

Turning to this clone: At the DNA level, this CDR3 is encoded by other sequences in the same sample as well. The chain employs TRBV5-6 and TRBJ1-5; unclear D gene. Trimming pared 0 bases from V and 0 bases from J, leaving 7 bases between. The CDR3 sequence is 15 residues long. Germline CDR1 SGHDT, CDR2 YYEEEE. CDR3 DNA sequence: TGTGCCAGCAGCTTGGGAGGGTATAGCAATCAGCCCCAGCATTTT. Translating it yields CASSLGGYSNQPQHF.

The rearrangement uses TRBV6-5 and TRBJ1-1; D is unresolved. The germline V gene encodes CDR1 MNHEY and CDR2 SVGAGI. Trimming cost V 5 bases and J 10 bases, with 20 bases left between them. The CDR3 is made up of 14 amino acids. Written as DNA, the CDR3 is TGTGCCAGCAGTAGACGTCGGCAAGCGGTAGCAGCTTTCTTT. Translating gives CASSRRRQAVAAFF.

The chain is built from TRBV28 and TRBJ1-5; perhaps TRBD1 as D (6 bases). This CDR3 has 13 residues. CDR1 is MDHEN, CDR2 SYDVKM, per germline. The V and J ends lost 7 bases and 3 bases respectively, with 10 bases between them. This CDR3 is CASKPGDNQPQHF. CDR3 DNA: TGTGCCAGCAAGCCAGGGGACAATCAGCCCCAGCATTTT.

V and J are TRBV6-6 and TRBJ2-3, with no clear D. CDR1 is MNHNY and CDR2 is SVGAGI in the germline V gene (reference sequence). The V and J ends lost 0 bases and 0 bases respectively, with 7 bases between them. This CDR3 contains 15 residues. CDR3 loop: CASSYSVPSTDTQYF. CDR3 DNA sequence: TGTGCCAGCAGTTACTCAGTCCCTAGCACAGATACGCAGTATTTT.

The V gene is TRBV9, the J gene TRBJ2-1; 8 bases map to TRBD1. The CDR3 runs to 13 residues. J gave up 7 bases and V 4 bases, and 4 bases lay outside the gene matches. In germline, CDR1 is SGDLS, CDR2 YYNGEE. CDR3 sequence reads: CASSPDRENEQFF. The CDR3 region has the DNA TGTGCCAGCAGCCCGGACAGGGAAAATGAGCAGTTCTTC. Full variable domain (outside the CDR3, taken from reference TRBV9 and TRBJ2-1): DSGVTQTPKHLITATGQRVTLRCSPRSGDLSVYWYQQSLDQGLQFLIQYYNGEERAKGNILERFSAQQFPDLHSELNLSSLELGDSALYFCASSPDRENEQFFGPGTRLTVL.

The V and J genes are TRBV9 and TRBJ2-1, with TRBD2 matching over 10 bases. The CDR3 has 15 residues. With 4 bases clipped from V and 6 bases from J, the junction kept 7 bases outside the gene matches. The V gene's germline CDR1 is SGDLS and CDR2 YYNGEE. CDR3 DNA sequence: TGTGCCAGCAGCTCGCAGCGGGGGGGCCTCAATGAGCAGTTCTTC. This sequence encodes CASSSQRGGLNEQFF.

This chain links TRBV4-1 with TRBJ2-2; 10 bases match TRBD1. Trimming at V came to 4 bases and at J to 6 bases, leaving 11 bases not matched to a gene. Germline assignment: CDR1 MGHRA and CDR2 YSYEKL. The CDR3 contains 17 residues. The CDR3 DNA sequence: TGCGCCAGCAGCCCAGTCGGGACAGGGGTATTTCCCGGGGAGCTGTTTTTT. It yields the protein CASSPVGTGVFPGELFF.

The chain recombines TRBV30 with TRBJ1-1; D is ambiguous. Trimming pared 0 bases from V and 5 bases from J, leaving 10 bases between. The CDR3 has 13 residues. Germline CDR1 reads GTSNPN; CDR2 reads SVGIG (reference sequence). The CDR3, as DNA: TGTGCCTGGAGTGTCGACGGTCAAACTGAAGCTTTCTTT. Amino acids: CAWSVDGQTEAFF.

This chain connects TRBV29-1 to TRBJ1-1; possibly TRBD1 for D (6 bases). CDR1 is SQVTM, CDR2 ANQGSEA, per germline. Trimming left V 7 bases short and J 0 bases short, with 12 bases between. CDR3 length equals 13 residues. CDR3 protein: CSAGGGLNTEAFF. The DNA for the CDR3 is TGCAGCGCCGGGGGGGGCCTGAACACTGAAGCTTTCTTT.

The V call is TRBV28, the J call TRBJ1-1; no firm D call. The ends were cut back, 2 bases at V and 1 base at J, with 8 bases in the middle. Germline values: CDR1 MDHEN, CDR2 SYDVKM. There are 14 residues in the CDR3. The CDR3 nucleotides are TGTGCCAGCAGTTTAGTACAGTGGAACACTGAAGCTTTCTTT. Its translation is CASSLVQWNTEAFF.

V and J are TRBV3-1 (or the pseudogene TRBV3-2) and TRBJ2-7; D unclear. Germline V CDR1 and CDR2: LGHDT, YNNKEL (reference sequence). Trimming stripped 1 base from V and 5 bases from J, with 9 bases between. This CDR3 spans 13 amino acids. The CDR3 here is CASSQAKRDEQYF. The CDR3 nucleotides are TGTGCCAGCAGCCAAGCTAAGAGAGACGAGCAGTACTTC.